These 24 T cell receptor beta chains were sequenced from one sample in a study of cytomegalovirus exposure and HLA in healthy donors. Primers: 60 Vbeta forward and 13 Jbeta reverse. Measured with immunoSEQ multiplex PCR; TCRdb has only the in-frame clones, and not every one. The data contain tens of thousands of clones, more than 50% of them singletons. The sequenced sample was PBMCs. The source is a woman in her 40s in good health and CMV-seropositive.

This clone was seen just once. The CDR3 DNA reads TGTGCCAGCAGTTACTCGGCTAGCGGGAGCTACGAGCAGTACTTC. Translated: CASSYSASGSYEQYF. The chain carries TRBV6-5 and TRBJ2-7; 10 positions match TRBD2. V lost 0 bases to trimming and J lost 3 bases; unmatched junction nucleotides: 2. The CDR3 is 15 amino acids. Germline V gene data show CDR1 as MNHEY and CDR2 as SVGAGI.

CDR3 protein: CASSPGVYNEQFF. The CDR3 coding sequence is TGTGCCAGCAGCCCCGGGGTTTACAATGAGCAGTTCTTC. The V gene is TRBV7-2, the J gene TRBJ2-1; weak D call: TRBD2 (5 bases). Germline V CDR1 and CDR2: SGHTA, FQGNSA. Trimming stripped 5 bases from V and 4 bases from J, with 9 bases between. This CDR3 spans 13 amino acids. Full variable domain (outside the CDR3, taken from reference TRBV7-2 and TRBJ2-1): GAGVSQSPSNKVTEKGKDVELRCDPISGHTALYWYRQSLGQGLEFLIYFQGNSAPDKSGLPSDRFSAERTGGSVSTLTIQRTQQEDSAVYLCASSPGVYNEQFFGPGTRLTVL.

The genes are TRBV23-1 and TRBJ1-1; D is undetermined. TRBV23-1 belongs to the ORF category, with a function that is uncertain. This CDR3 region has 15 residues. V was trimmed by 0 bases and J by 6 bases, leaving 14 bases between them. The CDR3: CASSQSTRVRAEAFF. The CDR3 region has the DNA TGCGCCAGCAGTCAATCAACTAGGGTTAGGGCTGAAGCTTTCTTT.

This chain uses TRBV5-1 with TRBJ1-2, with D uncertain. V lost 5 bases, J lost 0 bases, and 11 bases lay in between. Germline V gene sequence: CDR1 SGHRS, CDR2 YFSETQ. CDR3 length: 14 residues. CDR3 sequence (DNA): TGCGCCAGCAGGACCGGGGAGACTAACTATGGCTACACCTTC. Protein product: CASRTGETNYGYTF.

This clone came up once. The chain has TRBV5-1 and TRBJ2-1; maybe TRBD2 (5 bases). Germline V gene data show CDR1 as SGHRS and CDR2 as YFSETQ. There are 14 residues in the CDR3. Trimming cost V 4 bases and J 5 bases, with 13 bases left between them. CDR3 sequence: CASSLGSLDNEQFF. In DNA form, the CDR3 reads TGCGCCAGCAGCCTGGGGAGTTTGGACAATGAGCAGTTCTTC.

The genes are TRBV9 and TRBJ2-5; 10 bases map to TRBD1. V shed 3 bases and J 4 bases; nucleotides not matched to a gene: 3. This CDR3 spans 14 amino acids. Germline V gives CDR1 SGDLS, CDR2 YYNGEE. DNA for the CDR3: TGTGCCAGCAGCGCCGACAGGGGGCGAGAGACCCAGTACTTC. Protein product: CASSADRGRETQYF.

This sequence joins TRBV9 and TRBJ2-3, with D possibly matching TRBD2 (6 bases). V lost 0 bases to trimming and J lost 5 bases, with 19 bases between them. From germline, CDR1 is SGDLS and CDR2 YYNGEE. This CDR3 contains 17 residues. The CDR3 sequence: CASSVGIGLASLDTQYF. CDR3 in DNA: TGTGCCAGCAGCGTAGGGATAGGGCTAGCGAGTTTAGATACGCAGTATTTT.

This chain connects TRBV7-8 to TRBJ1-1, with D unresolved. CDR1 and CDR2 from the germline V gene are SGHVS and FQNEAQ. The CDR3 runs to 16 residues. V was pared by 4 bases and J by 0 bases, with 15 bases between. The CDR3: CASSSSTRRLNTEAFF. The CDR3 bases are TGTGCCAGCAGCTCTTCTACACGGAGATTGAACACTGAAGCTTTCTTT.

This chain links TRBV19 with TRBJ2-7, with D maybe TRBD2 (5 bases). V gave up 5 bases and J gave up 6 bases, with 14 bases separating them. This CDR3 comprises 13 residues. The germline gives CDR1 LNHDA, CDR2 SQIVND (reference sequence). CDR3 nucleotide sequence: TGTGCCAGTAGTTCAAGCGGCTCCCTCGAGCAGTACTTC. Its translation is CASSSSGSLEQYF.

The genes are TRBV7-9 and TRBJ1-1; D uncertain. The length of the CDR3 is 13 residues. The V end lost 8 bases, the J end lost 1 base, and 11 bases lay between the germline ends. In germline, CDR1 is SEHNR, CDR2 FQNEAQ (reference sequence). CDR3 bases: TGTGCCAGCCTCACCCAGGAGAACACTGAAGCTTTCTTT. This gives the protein CASLTQENTEAFF.

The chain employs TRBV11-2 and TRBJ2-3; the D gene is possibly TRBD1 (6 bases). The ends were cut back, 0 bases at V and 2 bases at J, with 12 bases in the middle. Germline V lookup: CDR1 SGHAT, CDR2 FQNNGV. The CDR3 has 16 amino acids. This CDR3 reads CASSLDPQGTTDTQYF. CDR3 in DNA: TGTGCCAGCAGCTTAGATCCGCAGGGGACCACAGATACGCAGTATTTT.

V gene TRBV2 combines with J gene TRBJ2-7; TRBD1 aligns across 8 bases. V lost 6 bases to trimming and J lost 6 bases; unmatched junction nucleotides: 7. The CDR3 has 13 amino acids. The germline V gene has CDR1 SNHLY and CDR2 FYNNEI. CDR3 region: CASRPGTGLEQYF. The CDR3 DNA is TGTGCCAGCAGGCCCGGGACAGGCCTCGAGCAGTACTTC.

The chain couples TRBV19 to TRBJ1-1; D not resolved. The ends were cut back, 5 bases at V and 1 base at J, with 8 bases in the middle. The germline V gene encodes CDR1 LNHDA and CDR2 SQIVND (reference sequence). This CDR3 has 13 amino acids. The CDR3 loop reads CASSPSGNTEAFF. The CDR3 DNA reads TGTGCCAGTAGTCCTTCAGGGAACACTGAAGCTTTCTTT.

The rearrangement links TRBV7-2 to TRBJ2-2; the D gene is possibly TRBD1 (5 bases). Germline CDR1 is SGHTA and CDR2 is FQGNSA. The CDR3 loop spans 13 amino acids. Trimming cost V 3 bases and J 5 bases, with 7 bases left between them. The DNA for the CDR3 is TGTGCCAGCAGCTTTAGGGGTACCGGGGAGCTGTTTTTT. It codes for CASSFRGTGELFF. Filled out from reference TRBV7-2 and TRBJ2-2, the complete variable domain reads GAGVSQSPSNKVTEKGKDVELRCDPISGHTALYWYRQSLGQGLEFLIYFQGNSAPDKSGLPSDRFSAERTGGSVSTLTIQRTQQEDSAVYLCASSFRGTGELFFGEGSRLTVL.

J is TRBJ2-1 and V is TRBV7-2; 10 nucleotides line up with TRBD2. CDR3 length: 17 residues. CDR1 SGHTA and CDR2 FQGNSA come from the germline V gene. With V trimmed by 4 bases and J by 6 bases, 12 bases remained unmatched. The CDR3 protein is CASSSTILAGVSNEQFF. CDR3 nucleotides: TGTGCCAGCAGCTCTACAATCCTAGCGGGAGTATCCAATGAGCAGTTCTTC.

Written as DNA, the CDR3 is TGTGCCAGCAGCTTAGGACAGGCTGAAGCTTTCTTT. Its protein is CASSLGQAEAFF. This rearrangement joins TRBV7-9 to TRBJ1-1; a possible D gene is TRBD1 (6 bases). Germline lookup yields CDR1 SEHNR and CDR2 FQNEAQ (reference sequence). V was trimmed by 1 base and J by 6 bases, leaving 6 bases between them. This CDR3 comprises 12 residues.

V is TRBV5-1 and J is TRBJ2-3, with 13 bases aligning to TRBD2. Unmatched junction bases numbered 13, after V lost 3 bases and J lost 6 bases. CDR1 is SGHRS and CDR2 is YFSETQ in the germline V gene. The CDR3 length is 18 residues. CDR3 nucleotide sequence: TGCGCCAGCAGCTCGGGACTAGCGGGAAAGGGGGGAATGGATACGCAGTATTTT. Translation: CASSSGLAGKGGMDTQYF.

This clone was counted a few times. In DNA, the CDR3 is TGTGCCAGCAGTTACTCTCCTTTGCGAGGGTCACCCCTCCACTTT. Encoded protein: CASSYSPLRGSPLHF. The gene calls are TRBV6-5 and TRBJ1-6; D unresolved. Germline loops: CDR1 MNHEY, CDR2 SVGAGI. Trimming took off 0 bases at V and 10 bases at J, with 13 bases between the two ends. The CDR3 consists of 15 residues.

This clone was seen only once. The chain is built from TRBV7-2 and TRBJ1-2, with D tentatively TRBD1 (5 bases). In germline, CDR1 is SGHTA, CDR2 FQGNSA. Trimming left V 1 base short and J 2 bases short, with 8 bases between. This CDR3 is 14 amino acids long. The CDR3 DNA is TGTGCCAGCAGCTTAGAGACAGCAAACTATGGCTACACCTTC. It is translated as CASSLETANYGYTF.

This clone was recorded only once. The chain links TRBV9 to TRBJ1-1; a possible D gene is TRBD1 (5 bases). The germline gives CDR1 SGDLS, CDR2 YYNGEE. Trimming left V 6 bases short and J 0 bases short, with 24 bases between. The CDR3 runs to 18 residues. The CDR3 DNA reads TGTGCCAGCAACCCCGTAGGGACGGCGGGGGGAATGAACACTGAAGCTTTCTTT. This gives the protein CASNPVGTAGGMNTEAFF.

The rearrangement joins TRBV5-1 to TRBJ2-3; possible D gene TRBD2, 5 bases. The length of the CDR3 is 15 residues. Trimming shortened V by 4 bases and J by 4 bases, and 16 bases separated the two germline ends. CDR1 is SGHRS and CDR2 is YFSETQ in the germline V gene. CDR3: CASSPAGPVADTQYF. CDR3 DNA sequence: TGCGCCAGCAGCCCCGCGGGCCCCGTCGCAGATACGCAGTATTTT.

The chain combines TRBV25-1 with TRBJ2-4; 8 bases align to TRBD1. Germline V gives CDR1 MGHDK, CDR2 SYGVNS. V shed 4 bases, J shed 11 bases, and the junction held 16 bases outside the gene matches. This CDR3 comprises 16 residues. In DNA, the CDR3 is TGTGCCAGCAGTGGACCTGGATACGGGACAGGAGTCGTTCAGTACTTC. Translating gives CASSGPGYGTGVVQYF.

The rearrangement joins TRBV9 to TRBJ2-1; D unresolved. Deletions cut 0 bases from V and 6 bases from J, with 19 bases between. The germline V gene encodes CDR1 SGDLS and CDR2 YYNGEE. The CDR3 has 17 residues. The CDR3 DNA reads TGTGCCAGCAGCGTAGACAGTGGGCTGTCCGTCCTCAATGAGCAGTTCTTC. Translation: CASSVDSGLSVLNEQFF.

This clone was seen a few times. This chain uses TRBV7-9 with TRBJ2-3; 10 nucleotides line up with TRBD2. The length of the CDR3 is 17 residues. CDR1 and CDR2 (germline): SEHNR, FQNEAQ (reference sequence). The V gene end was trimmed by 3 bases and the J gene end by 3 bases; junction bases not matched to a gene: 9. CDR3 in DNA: TGTGCCAGCAGCTTTTCTAGCGGGAGTTCTCGAACAGATACGCAGTATTTT. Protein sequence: CASSFSSGSSRTDTQYF. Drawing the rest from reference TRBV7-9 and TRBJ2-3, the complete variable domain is DTGVSQNPRHKITKRGQNVTFRCDPISEHNRLYWYRQTLGQGPEFLTYFQNEAQLEKSRLLSDRFSAERPKGSFSTLEIQRTEQGDSAMYLCASSFSSGSSRTDTQYFGPGTRLTVL.